Each of the 13 T cell receptor beta chains below was sequenced from the same sample in a study of early T cells in non-severe SARS-CoV-2 infection. In TCRdb, the 5' RACE reads were re-called with MiXCR into one record per CDR3 protein. The top ten hold 2.5% to 3.5% of the sample, which has about 66,000 distinct CDR3 sequences, approximately 9.1% seen once. Sequences were obtained from whole blood. Receptors originate from an adult who was a healthcare worker with PCR-confirmed SARS-CoV-2 infection or an uninfected control (not recorded which).

This clonotype was picked up many times. This rearrangement joins TRBV18 to TRBJ1-1, with D possibly matching TRBD1 (5 bases). CDR1 KGHSH and CDR2 LQKENI come from the germline V gene. The CDR3 totals 14 residues. Between the trimmed V and J ends, which lost 4 bases and 2 bases, there was a span of 11 bases. The DNA for the CDR3 is TGTGCCAGCTCACTTACCGACAGCAACACTGAAGCTTTCTTT. This codes for CASSLTDSNTEAFF.

This clonotype has ten or more counts. This sequence joins TRBV12-3 or TRBV12-4 and TRBJ2-1, with 15 bases lining up with TRBD2. J lost 1 base, V lost 3 bases, and 10 bases had no gene match. The CDR3 covers 20 residues. Here the CDR3 DNA reads TGTGCCAGCAGTTTTACGGGAGGACTAGCGGGAGGGAAGTCCTACAATGAGCAGTTCTTC. Its protein product is CASSFTGGLAGGKSYNEQFF.

This clonotype was observed a few times. CDR3 amino acids: CASSLGTGANVLTF. CDR3 nucleotides: TGTGCCAGCAGCTTAGGGACCGGGGCCAACGTCCTGACTTTC. The chain has TRBV11-2 and TRBJ2-6; D is unclear. Trimming left V 1 base short and J 4 bases short, with 5 bases between. CDR1 SGHAT and CDR2 FQNNGV come from the germline V gene. This CDR3 spans 14 amino acids. The full variable domain, in which reference TRBV11-2 and TRBJ2-6 provide the parts outside the CDR3, is EAGVAQSPRYKIIEKRQSVAFWCNPISGHATLYWYQQILGQGPKLLIQFQNNGVVDDSQLPKDRFSAERLKGVDSTLKIQPAKLEDSAVYLCASSLGTGANVLTFGAGSRLTVL.

The table lists this clonotype with a few counts. The V call is TRBV20-1, the J call TRBJ2-7; 11 bases fit TRBD2. The CDR3 spans 13 residues. Germline V CDR1 and CDR2: DFQATT, SNEGSKA (reference sequence). Trimming cost V 6 bases and J 3 bases; bases outside gene matches: 4. CDR3 sequence: CSALGLAVYEQYF. DNA for the CDR3: TGCAGTGCCCTGGGACTAGCGGTCTACGAGCAGTACTTC.

This clonotype is a singleton in its sample. The rearrangement joins TRBV4-1 to TRBJ2-3; 9 bases fit TRBD1. The junction had 5 bases not matched to a gene; V was cut back by 0 bases and J by 1 base. The CDR3 runs 17 residues. Germline V gives CDR1 MGHRA, CDR2 YSYEKL. The CDR3 reads CASSQERTGVRTDTQYF. The CDR3 bases are TGCGCCAGCAGCCAAGAGAGGACAGGGGTCCGCACAGATACGCAGTATTTT.

There are a few counts of this clonotype. The rearrangement joins TRBV5-4 to TRBJ2-7; the D call may be TRBD1 or TRBD2 (5 bases each). Trimming took off 6 bases at V and 1 base at J, with 23 bases between the two ends. The CDR3 is 17 residues long. Germline CDR1 reads SGHNT; CDR2 reads YYREEE (reference sequence). The CDR3 DNA follows: TGTGCCAGCACCAGGATGGCAGATTGGGGGTTTTCCTACGAGCAGTACTTC. Translating it yields CASTRMADWGFSYEQYF. Filled out from reference TRBV5-4 and TRBJ2-7, the complete variable domain reads ETGVTQSPTHLIKTRGQQVTLRCSSQSGHNTVSWYQQALGQGPQFIFQYYREEENGRGNFPPRFSGLQFPNYSSELNVNALELDDSALYLCASTRMADWGFSYEQYFGPGTRLTVT.

As for this clonotype: At one boundary the junction diverges from the germline segment, which might be a read error. The chain has TRBV7-2 and TRBJ2-7, with 10 bases identical to TRBD2. This CDR3 is built from 13 residues. The germline CDR1 and CDR2 sequences are SGHTA and FQGNSA. CDR3 DNA: TGTGCCAGCAGCTCTGTTCCCGGGATAGCGGGGGGATTC. This gives the protein CASSSVPGIAGGF.

The chain couples TRBV19 to TRBJ2-2, with 9 positions matching TRBD2. Germline V gene sequence: CDR1 LNHDA, CDR2 SQIVND (reference sequence). V shed 7 bases, J shed 5 bases, and the junction held 5 bases outside the gene matches. The CDR3 contains 14 residues. The CDR3 region is CASMAGGWTGELFF. For the CDR3, the DNA is TGTGCCAGTATGGCGGGAGGGTGGACCGGGGAGCTGTTTTTT.

In its sample, this clonotype was seen many times. This chain joins TRBV14 and TRBJ1-1, with no clear D. Between the trimmed V and J ends, which lost 3 bases and 1 base, there was a span of 18 bases. Germline CDR1 is SGHDN and CDR2 is FVKESK. The length of the CDR3 is 17 residues. The CDR3 loop reads CASSHRATKTSNTEAFF. The DNA of the CDR3 is TGTGCCAGCAGCCATAGGGCGACAAAGACATCGAACACTGAAGCTTTCTTT.

This clonotype was seen many times. The chain joins TRBV12-3 or TRBV12-4 to TRBJ2-2; D call uncertain. V dropped 6 bases and J dropped 1 base, with 9 bases sitting between them. The CDR3 is 14 amino acids. The DNA of the CDR3 is TGTGCCAGCAGCCAATGGGGGAACACCGGGGAGCTGTTTTTT. Amino acid sequence: CASSQWGNTGELFF.

This clonotype was observed many times. J is TRBJ2-7 and V is TRBV7-8; 12 bases align to TRBD2. Germline lookup yields CDR1 SGHVS and CDR2 FQNEAQ. The J segment lost 6 bases and the V segment lost 4 bases, leaving 10 bases of the junction unmatched. This CDR3 spans 16 amino acids. The CDR3 loop is CASSSRLAGGPPEQYF. DNA for the CDR3: TGTGCCAGCAGCTCAAGGCTAGCGGGAGGGCCCCCCGAGCAGTACTTC.

The chain couples TRBV12-3 or TRBV12-4 to TRBJ2-7; 8 bases match TRBD2. V was pared by 6 bases and J by 2 bases, with 9 bases of the junction left unmatched. This CDR3 region has 15 residues. CDR3 sequence: CASRPSGSPPYEQYF. The CDR3 nucleotides read TGTGCCAGCAGACCAAGCGGGAGCCCACCCTACGAGCAGTACTTC.

The genes are TRBV6-1 and TRBJ2-1, with D unresolved. The V end lost 1 base, the J end lost 6 bases, and 10 bases lay between the germline ends. Looked up from germline, CDR1 is MNHNS and CDR2 is SASEGT. The length of the CDR3 is 14 residues. CDR3 DNA: TGTGCCAGCAGTGAAGGCCCGGGTGGCAATGAGCAGTTCTTC. It codes for CASSEGPGGNEQFF.